These 22 T cell receptor beta chains came from one sample sequenced in a study of T cells after yellow fever vaccination. TCRdb recomputed calls from the 5' RACE reads with MiXCR, one row per CDR3 protein. The data contain roughly 65,000 distinct CDR3 sequences, approximately 5% of them seen just once; the ten biggest clones take up 2.2%. Specimen: CD4+ T cells sorted from PBMCs, collected around 15 days after the first yellow fever vaccination. The source of these receptors is a man aged 18 to 29 who received the YFV17D yellow fever vaccine.

Ten or more counts support this clonotype. This chain connects TRBV7-2 to TRBJ2-7; D gene ambiguous. The germline CDR1 and CDR2 sequences are SGHTA and FQGNSA. The V and J ends lost 5 bases and 4 bases respectively, with 12 bases between them. This CDR3 is built from 13 residues. CDR3 residues: CASSREQRYEQYF. In DNA form, the CDR3 reads TGTGCCAGCAGCCGAGAACAGCGTTACGAGCAGTACTTC.

This clonotype has a count of ten or more. The J gene is TRBJ2-1, the V gene TRBV4-2; TRBD2 matches at 9 bases. This CDR3 region has 19 residues. Germline-derived CDR1 and CDR2 are LGHNA and YNFKEQ. Trimming removed 0 bases from V and 1 base from J; junction bases left unmatched: 10. CDR3 nucleotides: TGTGCCAGCAGCCAAGACTGGTTAGCGGGGGTTTCTTCCTACAATGAGCAGTTCTTC. This translates into CASSQDWLAGVSSYNEQFF.

This clonotype was seen ten or more times. This CDR3 is CSARDSGIGEKLFF. The CDR3 coding sequence is TGCAGTGCTAGAGATTCAGGGATCGGAGAAAAACTGTTTTTT. V usage is TRBV20-1 and J usage is TRBJ1-4, with D maybe TRBD1 (5 bases). Trimming shortened V by 0 bases and J by 8 bases, and 13 bases separated the two germline ends. CDR1 and CDR2 from the germline V gene are DFQATT and SNEGSKA (reference sequence). The CDR3 totals 14 residues.

This clonotype appeared many times. The rearrangement joins TRBV5-1 to TRBJ2-1; the match to TRBD2 covers 11 bases. Trimming at V came to 4 bases and at J to 7 bases, leaving 13 bases not matched to a gene. This CDR3 region has 17 residues. Germline V gives CDR1 SGHRS, CDR2 YFSETQ. In nucleotides, the CDR3 is TGCGCCAGCAGCACCCAAAGCGGGACTAGCGGAAAAAATGAGCAGTTCTTC. Translation gives CASSTQSGTSGKNEQFF. The variable domain in full, completed from reference TRBV5-1 and TRBJ2-1, reads KAGVTQTPRYLIKTRGQQVTLSCSPISGHRSVSWYQQTPGQGLQFLFEYFSETQRNKGNFPGRFSGRQFSNSRSEMNVSTLELGDSALYLCASSTQSGTSGKNEQFFGPGTRLTVL.

This clonotype occurred a few times. Germline and junction disagree at one end, which may indicate a read error. The genes are TRBV20-1 and TRBJ1-2, with a tentative D call TRBD1 (5 bases). The CDR3 length is 12 residues. The germline CDR1 and CDR2 sequences are DFQATT and SNEGSKA (reference sequence). CDR3 DNA: TGCAGTGCTAGATCCGGGACCCTCACTAGCCACTTC. This translates into CSARSGTLTSHF.

This clonotype has at least ten counts. CDR3 protein: CASSPGTGYQPQHF. In nucleotides, the CDR3 is TGTGCCAGCAGCCCTGGGACAGGGTATCAGCCCCAGCATTTT. J is TRBJ1-5 and V is TRBV7-2; 9 positions agree with TRBD1. The CDR3 runs 14 residues. CDR1 SGHTA and CDR2 FQGNSA come from the germline V gene. The V segment lost 5 bases and the J segment 5 bases; nucleotides outside the gene matches: 4.

This clonotype was detected many times. This chain's CDR3 is CASSPRDRAYGYTF. CDR3 nucleotide sequence: TGTGCCAGCAGTCCGCGCGACAGGGCGTATGGCTACACCTTC. The chain employs TRBV14 and TRBJ1-2; 7 bases map to TRBD1. With 6 bases clipped from V and 5 bases from J, the junction kept 9 bases outside the gene matches. This CDR3 region has 14 residues. The germline gives CDR1 SGHDN, CDR2 FVKESK.

The V and J genes are TRBV5-5 and TRBJ1-2; maybe TRBD1 (6 bases). This CDR3 is 14 amino acids long. Germline V gives CDR1 SGHKS, CDR2 YYEKEE (reference sequence). Trimming removed 0 bases from V and 8 bases from J, with 14 bases in between. The CDR3 DNA reads TGTGCCAGCAGCTTGGGGACAGTCCCTAAAGGCTACACCTTC. Protein: CASSLGTVPKGYTF.

The sample holds many counts of this clonotype. V and J are TRBV12-3 or TRBV12-4 and TRBJ1-1; tentative D call: TRBD1 (5 bases). V was clipped by 3 bases and J by 5 bases, with 7 bases between them. The CDR3 contains 12 residues. CDR3 sequence reads: CASSFWGTEAFF. The CDR3 DNA follows: TGTGCCAGCAGTTTTTGGGGGACTGAAGCTTTCTTT.

This clonotype was detected ten times or more. This rearrangement joins TRBV18 to TRBJ1-6; D unclear. Germline CDR1 KGHSH, CDR2 LQKENI. The CDR3 runs to 14 residues. Trimming removed 6 bases at V and 7 bases at J, with 13 bases between. The CDR3: CASSQDKGNSPLHF. CDR3 bases: TGTGCCAGCTCGCAAGACAAAGGGAATTCACCCCTCCACTTT.

This clonotype has ten or more counts. This chain uses TRBV20-1 with TRBJ2-3; D not resolved. Germline V gives CDR1 DFQATT, CDR2 SNEGSKA (reference sequence). The CDR3 covers 12 residues. Trimming removed 3 bases from V and 8 bases from J, with 12 bases in between. Written as DNA, the CDR3 is TGCAGTGCTAGCCCTGCCGGATCTACGCAGTATTTT. It translates to CSASPAGSTQYF.

At least ten counts were recorded for this clonotype. The chain uses TRBV5-1 and TRBJ2-2; 11 bases fit TRBD2. Germline V gene lookup returns CDR1 SGHRS and CDR2 YFSETQ. The CDR3 contains 17 residues. V lost 3 bases, J lost 4 bases, and 8 bases stayed unmatched. The CDR3 DNA reads as TGCGCCAGCAGCTCGCCGGGACTAGCGGATTCCACCGGGGAGCTGTTTTTT. Its protein product is CASSSPGLADSTGELFF.

This clonotype was recorded a few times. This rearrangement joins TRBV12-3 or TRBV12-4 to TRBJ2-3; D is possibly TRBD2 (6 bases). Trimming shortened V by 8 bases and J by 2 bases, and 17 bases separated the two germline ends. This CDR3 has 15 amino acids. Here the CDR3 reads CASGRAGRFTDTQYF. The CDR3 DNA is TGTGCCAGCGGGCGGGCGGGGCGCTTCACAGATACGCAGTATTTT.

There are many counts of this clonotype. J is TRBJ2-6 and V is TRBV5-6, with D possibly being TRBD1 or TRBD2 (6 bases each). The V end lost 0 bases, the J end lost 0 bases, and 13 bases lay between the germline ends. CDR3 length: 18 amino acids. Germline loops: CDR1 SGHDT, CDR2 YYEEEE. The CDR3: CASSLGGGRSSGANVLTF. The DNA for the CDR3 is TGTGCCAGCAGCTTGGGAGGGGGGAGAAGCTCTGGGGCCAACGTCCTGACTTTC.

This clonotype was seen many times. V is TRBV5-1 and J is TRBJ2-7; 12 bases agree with TRBD1. This CDR3 comprises 14 residues. The V gene's germline CDR1 is SGHRS and CDR2 YFSETQ. V lost 3 bases, J lost 5 bases, and 3 bases stayed unmatched. CDR3 protein: CASSSGQGADEQYV. The CDR3 nucleotides read TGCGCCAGCAGCTCGGGACAGGGGGCCGACGAGCAGTACGTC.

This clonotype has at least ten counts. The chain links TRBV6-5 to TRBJ2-7, with 8 positions matching TRBD1. Germline CDR1 MNHEY, CDR2 SVGAGI. The V and J ends lost 2 bases and 6 bases, in that order; junction bases with no gene match: 15. The CDR3 is made up of 17 amino acids. The CDR3 sequence: CASSYPNGGQGAGEQYF. In DNA form, the CDR3 reads TGTGCCAGCAGTTACCCGAATGGGGGGCAGGGGGCGGGCGAGCAGTACTTC.

This clonotype appeared many times. The chain recombines TRBV7-2 with TRBJ2-7; 11 bases are a match to TRBD2. The length of the CDR3 is 15 residues. V trimming: 5 bases; J trimming: 2 bases; junction bases outside the gene matches: 5. CDR1 SGHTA and CDR2 FQGNSA come from the germline V gene. The CDR3: CASSHGTSGTYEQYF. CDR3 nucleotides: TGTGCCAGCAGCCACGGGACTAGCGGCACCTACGAGCAGTACTTC.

This clonotype was observed many times. The chain has TRBV24-1 and TRBJ1-5; possible D gene TRBD1, 5 bases. CDR1 and CDR2 (germline): KGHDR, SFDVKD. The CDR3 spans 18 residues. V shed 0 bases and J shed 3 bases, with 17 bases lying between them. The CDR3 is CATSDLPRTRDFNQPQHF. Here the CDR3 DNA reads TGTGCCACCAGTGATTTGCCCAGGACCAGGGATTTCAATCAGCCCCAGCATTTT.

This clonotype was counted ten times or more. This chain joins TRBV10-3 and TRBJ2-5, with 9 bases that match TRBD1. The V segment lost 7 bases and the J segment 4 bases; nucleotides outside the gene matches: 10. CDR1 and CDR2 from the germline V gene are ENHRY and SYGVKD. The CDR3 is 15 amino acids. The CDR3 loop is CAITAGTGLGETQYF. The CDR3 coding sequence is TGTGCCATCACTGCCGGGACAGGGCTTGGAGAGACCCAGTACTTC.

This clonotype was seen at least ten times. This rearrangement joins TRBV5-6 to TRBJ1-1; D is unresolved. The CDR3 spans 14 residues. Germline lookup yields CDR1 SGHDT and CDR2 YYEEEE. The ends were cut back, 1 base at V and 4 bases at J, with 11 bases in the middle. The CDR3 coding sequence is TGTGCCAGCAGCTTGTGGGATCTGGGCACTGAAGCTTTCTTT. Translating gives CASSLWDLGTEAFF. The full variable domain, completed using reference TRBV5-6 and TRBJ1-1, is DAGVTQSPTHLIKTRGQQVTLRCSPKSGHDTVSWYQQALGQGPQFIFQYYEEEERQRGNFPDRFSGHQFPNYSSELNVNALLLGDSALYLCASSLWDLGTEAFFGQGTRLTVV.

This clonotype was picked up many times. The V call is TRBV12-3 or TRBV12-4, the J call TRBJ1-6; D gene ambiguous. The CDR3 is 14 amino acids. The V end lost 3 bases, the J end lost 8 bases, and 11 bases lay between the germline ends. This chain's CDR3 is CASSLFQTHSPLHF. The DNA of the CDR3 is TGTGCCAGCAGTTTGTTCCAGACTCATTCACCCCTCCACTTT.

This clonotype has at least ten counts. The chain links TRBV10-2 to TRBJ2-3; TRBD2 might be the D (6 bases). Germline V gene data show CDR1 as WSHSY and CDR2 as SAAADI. V dropped 7 bases and J dropped 6 bases, with 14 bases sitting between them. This CDR3 is built from 13 residues. The CDR3 loop reads CASKTSGLDTQYF. In DNA form, the CDR3 reads TGCGCCAGCAAGACTAGTGGACTTGATACGCAGTATTTT.